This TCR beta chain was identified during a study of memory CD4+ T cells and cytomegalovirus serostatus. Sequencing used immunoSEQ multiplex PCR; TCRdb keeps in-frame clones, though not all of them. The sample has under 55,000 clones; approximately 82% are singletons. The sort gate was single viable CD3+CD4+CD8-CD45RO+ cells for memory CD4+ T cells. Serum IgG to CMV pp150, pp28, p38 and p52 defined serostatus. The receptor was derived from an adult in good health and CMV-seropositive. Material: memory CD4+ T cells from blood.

CDR3 residues: CASSPQGTFGNTIYF. CDR3 DNA sequence: TGTGCCAGCTCACCACAGGGTACTTTTGGAAACACCATATATTTT. The chain employs TRBV18 and TRBJ1-3; D gene unclear. CDR1 and CDR2 from the germline V gene are KGHSH and LQKENI. This CDR3 contains 15 residues. V dropped 1 base and J dropped 3 bases, with 10 bases sitting between them.